This T cell receptor beta chain was obtained from a study of T cell responses to AZD1222 COVID-19 vaccine. The assay was immunoSEQ multiplex PCR, and TCRdb's table has in-frame clones only and misses some. The sample has some 81,000 clones; just over 85% are singletons. The CDR3 is made up of 15 amino acids. The germline V gene has CDR1 SGHRS and CDR2 YFSETQ. Deletions cut 0 bases from V and 7 bases from J, with 13 bases between. The material sequenced was peripheral blood, taken 28 days after the second AZD1222 dose. The rearrangement uses TRBV5-1 and TRBJ1-4; the D is unclear. This receptor was taken from an adult who received the AZD1222 COVID-19 vaccine. CDR3 in DNA: TGCGCCAGCAGCTTGGGTCTGGGATTTACTGAAAAACTGTTTTTT. It yields the protein CASSLGLGFTEKLFF.